The 16 T cell receptor beta chains in this list originate from one sample, sequenced in a study of radiotherapy plus CTLA-4 blockade in lung cancer (dated by TCRdb to the late 2010s). The library relied on the immunoSEQ multiplex PCR assay. What TCRdb holds here is the immuneACCESS table cut down to in-frame rearrangements. Part of the clones is not present; checked against another copy, under half of the missing clones reflect an unresolved V gene, and the others are unexplained. The sample includes around 32,000 clones, with about 81% observed a single time. About 22% of the sample belongs to the ten largest clones. Sample: peripheral blood, taken from a patient treated with radiotherapy plus ipilimumab. Receptors originate from a human donor with non-small cell lung cancer that progressed on radiotherapy plus ipilimumab.

CDR3 amino acids: CASSSTPQGDGYTF. The CDR3, as DNA: TGTGCCAGCAGCTCTACGCCACAGGGGGATGGCTACACCTTC. V usage is TRBV7-2 and J usage is TRBJ1-2, with 8 bases aligning to TRBD1. The CDR3 consists of 14 residues. V trimming: 4 bases; J trimming: 6 bases; junction bases outside the gene matches: 7. Germline V gives CDR1 SGHTA, CDR2 FQGNSA.

This chain uses TRBV7-9 with TRBJ2-1; D gene ambiguous. CDR1 is SEHNR, CDR2 FQNEAQ, per germline (reference sequence). The CDR3 spans 13 residues. The V end lost 1 base, the J end lost 6 bases, and 7 bases lay between the germline ends. CDR3 sequence reads: CASSLDTGNEQFF. The CDR3 DNA follows: TGTGCCAGCAGCTTAGATACCGGCAATGAGCAGTTCTTC.

This chain joins TRBV7-2 and TRBJ1-4; D is undetermined. Trimming removed 2 bases at V and 5 bases at J, with 6 bases between. The CDR3 consists of 13 residues. The germline V gene has CDR1 SGHTA and CDR2 FQGNSA. DNA for the CDR3: TGTGCCAGCAGCTTATGGGAGAATGAAAAACTGTTTTTT. Residues: CASSLWENEKLFF. The entire variable domain, with the rest obtained from reference TRBV7-2 and TRBJ1-4, is as follows: GAGVSQSPSNKVTEKGKDVELRCDPISGHTALYWYRQSLGQGLEFLIYFQGNSAPDKSGLPSDRFSAERTGGSVSTLTIQRTQQEDSAVYLCASSLWENEKLFFGSGTQLSVL.

The chain combines TRBV18 with TRBJ1-2, with a possible D match to TRBD1 (6 bases). The germline CDR1 and CDR2 sequences are KGHSH and LQKENI. The CDR3 is 15 amino acids. Trimming took 4 bases from V and 7 from J, leaving 19 bases between them. CDR3 sequence reads: CASSLSARGLGGYTF. The CDR3 DNA is TGTGCCAGCTCACTTTCGGCCAGGGGCCTCGGTGGCTACACCTTC.

A single count supports this clone. J is TRBJ1-4 and V is TRBV5-4, with 9 bases identical to TRBD1. Trimming removed 4 bases from V and 10 bases from J; junction bases left unmatched: 8. Germline CDR1 is SGHNT and CDR2 is YYREEE (reference sequence). This CDR3 has 14 amino acids. CDR3 in amino acids: CASSQDRGDGKLFF. Written as DNA, the CDR3 is TGTGCCAGCAGCCAGGACAGGGGAGATGGAAAACTGTTTTTT.

This sequence joins TRBV19 and TRBJ1-1; D gene unclear. The V and J ends lost 6 bases and 3 bases respectively, with 8 bases between them. Germline CDR1 is LNHDA and CDR2 is SQIVND (reference sequence). The CDR3 extends over 12 amino acids. This CDR3 is CASRYRDTEAFF. The CDR3 DNA sequence: TGTGCCAGTAGATATCGGGACACTGAAGCTTTCTTT.

The chain joins TRBV7-9 to TRBJ1-1, with D unresolved. Germline loops: CDR1 SEHNR, CDR2 FQNEAQ (reference sequence). V lost 0 bases, J lost 1 base, and 15 bases lay in between. The length of the CDR3 is 17 residues. The CDR3 sequence: CASSLAVLSTGNTEAFF. In DNA form, the CDR3 reads TGTGCCAGCAGCTTAGCCGTACTTTCGACGGGGAACACTGAAGCTTTCTTT.

This clone was counted between two and nine times. The V call is TRBV20-1, the J call TRBJ2-1, with D maybe TRBD1 (5 bases). Germline CDR1 DFQATT, CDR2 SNEGSKA (reference sequence). The CDR3 totals 11 residues. With 3 bases removed from V and 6 bases from J, the gap between germline ends came to 6 bases. The CDR3 region has the DNA TGCAGTGCTAGCACAGGCAATGAGCAGTTCTTC. Protein product: CSASTGNEQFF.

The V and J genes are TRBV7-9 and TRBJ1-6, with TRBD1 matching over 7 bases. The CDR3 spans 15 residues. Unmatched junction bases numbered 8, after V lost 3 bases and J lost 9 bases. Per germline, CDR1 SEHNR and CDR2 FQNEAQ (reference sequence). The CDR3 loop reads CASSLNRDRVSPLHF. CDR3 DNA: TGTGCCAGCAGCTTGAACCGGGACAGAGTTTCACCCCTCCACTTT.

This chain connects TRBV15 to TRBJ2-7; possible D gene TRBD2, 5 bases. Germline V gene lookup returns CDR1 LNHNV and CDR2 YYDKDF (reference sequence). Between the trimmed V and J ends, which lost 2 bases and 5 bases, there was a span of 16 bases. CDR3 length: 15 amino acids. The CDR3, as DNA: TGTGCCACCAGCAGAAGTGGGCTCGGGGTTCACGAGCAGTACTTC. Translated, it gives CATSRSGLGVHEQYF.

V and J are TRBV10-2 and TRBJ2-5; 15 bases are shared with TRBD2. The V and J ends lost 6 bases and 4 bases, in that order; junction bases with no gene match: 6. Germline assignment: CDR1 WSHSY and CDR2 SAAADI. The CDR3 runs 16 residues. This CDR3 reads CASSGLAGGPGETQYF. The CDR3 bases are TGCGCCAGCAGCGGACTAGCGGGGGGGCCCGGAGAGACCCAGTACTTC.

This clone was found many times. The chain uses TRBV5-6 and TRBJ1-1; no clear D gene. Germline CDR1 is SGHDT and CDR2 is YYEEEE. This CDR3 spans 16 amino acids. V was trimmed by 4 bases and J by 3 bases, leaving 19 bases between them. This CDR3 reads CASSPNPRRGYTEAFF. The CDR3 nucleotides read TGTGCCAGCAGCCCCAATCCACGGAGAGGCTACACTGAAGCTTTCTTT.

The V and J genes are TRBV7-3 and TRBJ2-2; TRBD1 matches 7 bases. V dropped 1 base and J dropped 5; count of bases not matched to a gene: 4. Per germline, CDR1 SGHTA and CDR2 FQGTGA. The CDR3 is 15 residues long. Written as DNA, the CDR3 is TGTGCCAGCAGCTTAAGCAGGGGGTGGACCGGGGAGCTGTTTTTT. Protein sequence: CASSLSRGWTGELFF.

The rearrangement links TRBV4-2 to TRBJ1-2; D is undetermined. CDR3 size: 15 residues. The ends were cut back, 4 bases at V and 0 bases at J, with 12 bases in the middle. From germline, CDR1 is LGHNA and CDR2 YNFKEQ. The CDR3 reads CASSPTPKANYGYTF. The CDR3 DNA reads as TGTGCCAGCAGCCCGACACCAAAGGCTAACTATGGCTACACCTTC.

This clone came up a few times. The V and J genes are TRBV6-5 and TRBJ1-2; 7 bases map to TRBD1. The junction had 5 bases not matched to a gene; V was cut back by 5 bases and J by 8 bases. This CDR3 is built from 12 residues. Germline CDR1 MNHEY, CDR2 SVGAGI. CDR3 amino acids: CASSPQGGGYTF. The CDR3 DNA follows: TGTGCCAGCAGTCCCCAGGGGGGAGGCTACACCTTC.

This chain links TRBV5-8 with TRBJ1-1, with 7 nucleotides matching TRBD1. With 4 bases clipped from V and 14 bases from J, the junction kept 17 bases outside the gene matches. The CDR3 has 14 amino acids. The germline CDR1 and CDR2 sequences are SGHTS and YDEGEE. The CDR3 loop reads CASSASRDSRGGFF. DNA for the CDR3: TGTGCCAGCAGCGCTAGCCGGGACAGCCGGGGGGGGTTCTTT.